Here is one T cell receptor beta chain with its context. What it binds is not known. The data belong to a study of cytomegalovirus exposure and HLA in healthy donors. Study-wide background: The platform used for the 120 validation repertoires matched that of the 500 to 850 first-cohort repertoires, a later analysis reported. Findings and caveats of the study: Usually a TCR sequence was rare, but some public TCRs were found in many donors.

J lost 1 base, V lost 5 bases, and 4 bases had no gene match. The CDR3 covers 15 residues. Germline assignment: CDR1 SGHTA and CDR2 FQGTGA. Libraries were prepared by immunoSEQ multiplex PCR; TCRdb keeps only in-frame clonotypes and omits some of them. The data contain roughly 330,000 clones, about nine tenths of them singletons. Input material: PBMCs. The gene calls are TRBV7-3 and TRBJ2-5; TRBD2 agrees at 10 bases. This sequence originates from a woman aged 25 to 45 in good health and CMV-seropositive. This chain's CDR3 is CASSLGLAAQETQYF. CDR3 DNA: TGTGCCAGCAGCCTCGGACTAGCGGCCCAAGAGACCCAGTACTTC.